These 19 T cell receptor beta chains were sequenced from one sample in a study of human T cells and chemical hapten exposure. MiXCR, run by TCRdb on the RACE reads, gives a single entry per CDR3 protein. The sample records about 380,000 distinct CDR3 sequences, roughly 5.3% being singletons. Specified time point: pre-sensitization, week 0. Treatment here: therapeutic diphenylcyclopropenone sensitization with weekly scalp DPC. Material: whole blood, obtained in connection with sensitization to the hapten diphenylcyclopropenone (DPC). Source of these receptors: a woman between 45 and 65 years old with alopecia areata. Some clones in this sample may be carry-over from other donors' samples.

This clonotype was detected ten times or more. This chain joins TRBV29-1 and TRBJ2-5; TRBD1 might be the D (7 bases). CDR3 length equals 12 residues. V lost 6 bases and J lost 3, with 11 bases in between. The germline gives CDR1 SQVTM, CDR2 ANQGSEA. CDR3: CSVRRGEETQYF. The CDR3 DNA is TGCAGCGTCCGCAGGGGGGAAGAGACCCAGTACTTC.

In its sample, this clonotype was seen many times. The V call is TRBV7-9, the J call TRBJ1-4; D may be TRBD1 (5 bases). Trimming shortened V by 7 bases and J by 6 bases, and 12 bases separated the two germline ends. Germline V gene lookup returns CDR1 SEHNR and CDR2 FQNEAQ (reference sequence). The CDR3 covers 13 residues. The CDR3 region is CASTGRVHEKLFF. CDR3 bases: TGTGCCAGCACCGGCAGGGTTCATGAAAAACTGTTTTTT.

This clonotype was seen repeatedly, ten times or more. The rearrangement uses TRBV13 and TRBJ1-2; possible D gene TRBD1, 6 bases. The CDR3 has 16 residues. CDR1 is PRHDT and CDR2 is FYEKMQ in the germline V gene (reference sequence). The ends were cut back, 4 bases at V and 2 bases at J, with 17 bases in the middle. The CDR3 coding sequence is TGTGCCAGCAGCTGGGGCTCTCAGGGGAGAAACTATGGCTACACCTTC. The encoded protein is CASSWGSQGRNYGYTF. The full variable domain, completed using reference TRBV13 and TRBJ1-2, is AAGVIQSPRHLIKEKRETATLKCYPIPRHDTVYWYQQGPGQDPQFLISFYEKMQSDKGSIPDRFSAQQFSDYHSELNMSSLELGDSALYFCASSWGSQGRNYGYTFGSGTRLTVV.

The CDR3 here is CATLRQGLYNEQFF. DNA for the CDR3: TGTGCCACCCTGCGACAGGGCCTATACAATGAGCAGTTCTTC. This rearrangement joins TRBV5-6 to TRBJ2-1; the match to TRBD1 covers 7 bases. J gave up 4 bases and V 9 bases, and 10 bases lay outside the gene matches. This CDR3 region has 14 residues. CDR1 SGHDT and CDR2 YYEEEE come from the germline V gene.

This clonotype was recorded at least ten times. V usage is TRBV10-3 and J usage is TRBJ1-2, with TRBD1 matching 8 bases. The CDR3 spans 15 residues. The germline gives CDR1 ENHRY, CDR2 SYGVKD. The junction had 12 bases not matched to a gene; V was cut back by 6 bases and J by 6 bases. CDR3 region: CAISTARGRGDGYTF. Written as DNA, the CDR3 is TGTGCCATCAGCACCGCCAGGGGGCGCGGCGATGGCTACACCTTC.

This clonotype was recorded a few times. The CDR3 loop reads CAISGGREETQYF. CDR3 coding DNA: TGTGCCATCAGTGGGGGTAGGGAAGAGACCCAGTACTTC. V usage is TRBV10-3 and J usage is TRBJ2-5; the D is unclear. The CDR3 is made up of 13 amino acids. Germline-derived CDR1 and CDR2 are ENHRY and SYGVKD. Trimming left V 4 bases short and J 3 bases short, with 9 bases between.

This clonotype was counted many times. This rearrangement joins TRBV7-9 to TRBJ2-4, with 9 bases that match TRBD1. This CDR3 has 14 amino acids. The germline V gene has CDR1 SEHNR and CDR2 FQNEAQ (reference sequence). Unmatched junction bases numbered 5, after V lost 5 bases and J lost 6 bases. CDR3 residues: CASSLGQGVNIQYF. For the CDR3, the DNA is TGTGCCAGCAGCCTGGGACAGGGAGTAAACATTCAGTACTTC.

This clonotype was counted ten times or more. This chain links TRBV10-3 with TRBJ2-7; the D gene is possibly TRBD1 (5 bases). CDR3 length: 12 amino acids. V lost 3 bases and J 5 bases, leaving 8 bases between the germline ends. Germline CDR1 reads ENHRY; CDR2 reads SYGVKD. The chain's CDR3 is CAISDSGNEQYF. As DNA, the CDR3 is TGTGCCATCAGTGATTCAGGGAACGAGCAGTACTTC.

This clonotype was detected ten times or more. The genes are TRBV11-2 and TRBJ2-2, with 9 bases aligning to TRBD2. The CDR3 loop spans 18 amino acids. Germline loops: CDR1 SGHAT, CDR2 FQNNGV. With V trimmed by 1 base and J by 4 bases, 10 bases remained unmatched. The chain's CDR3 is CASSLGLAGLPGTGELFF. The CDR3 region has the DNA TGTGCCAGCAGCTTAGGGCTAGCGGGACTCCCGGGCACCGGGGAGCTGTTTTTT.

In its sample, this clonotype was seen a few times. The chain joins TRBV14 to TRBJ2-6, with unresolved D. Trimming pared 0 bases from V and 3 bases from J, leaving 3 bases between. The CDR3 is 14 amino acids. Per germline, CDR1 SGHDN and CDR2 FVKESK. CDR3 amino acids: CASSQEFGANVLTF. CDR3 sequence (DNA): TGTGCCAGCAGCCAAGAGTTTGGGGCCAACGTCCTGACTTTC.

This clonotype occurred a few times. The chain is built from TRBV10-1 and TRBJ2-3; D is ambiguous. The V end was cut by 5 bases, the J end by 1 base, with 13 bases between. CDR1 and CDR2 (germline): WNHNN, SYGVQD (reference sequence). CDR3 size: 15 residues. The CDR3 DNA is TGCGCCAGCAGTACCGATCCCTGGGGCACAGATACGCAGTATTTT. Residues: CASSTDPWGTDTQYF.

This clonotype was seen repeatedly, ten times or more. The chain has TRBV11-2 and TRBJ2-1, with D maybe TRBD1 (6 bases). This CDR3 spans 14 amino acids. The V gene lost 3 bases and the J gene lost 4 bases, with 10 bases spanning the gap. CDR1 and CDR2 (germline): SGHAT, FQNNGV. The CDR3 region has the DNA TGTGCCAGCAGCTTGGGGGCTCTTTACAATGAGCAGTTCTTC. Its translation is CASSLGALYNEQFF.

In its sample, this clonotype was seen a few times. The CDR3 DNA is TGTGCCAGCCGGACTAGCCTAGATACGCAGTATTTT. This codes for CASRTSLDTQYF. This chain joins TRBV6-6 and TRBJ2-3, with 8 bases lining up with TRBD2. Germline loops: CDR1 MNHNY, CDR2 SVGAGI (reference sequence). There are 12 residues in the CDR3. The junction had 3 bases not matched to a gene; V was cut back by 8 bases and J by 5 bases.

This clonotype was recorded at least ten times. The V gene is TRBV20-1, the J gene TRBJ2-1; 10 bases match TRBD1. Germline V CDR1 and CDR2: DFQATT, SNEGSKA (reference sequence). The CDR3 consists of 14 residues. The junction had 3 bases not matched to a gene; V was cut back by 0 bases and J by 7 bases. The CDR3 coding sequence is TGCAGTGCTAGAGACGGGACAGGGGAAAATGAGCAGTTCTTC. Translated, it gives CSARDGTGENEQFF.

The V call is TRBV12-3 or TRBV12-4, the J call TRBJ2-3; 9 bases are a match to TRBD1. The CDR3 covers 15 residues. V lost 4 bases, J lost 5 bases, and 7 bases stayed unmatched. CDR3 loop: CASSSLTGGVDTQYF. The CDR3 DNA sequence: TGTGCCAGCAGTTCCCTGACAGGGGGAGTAGATACGCAGTATTTT.

This clonotype has more than one count but fewer than ten. The chain carries TRBV15 and TRBJ1-5; D ambiguous. The CDR3 spans 14 residues. CDR1 is LNHNV, CDR2 YYDKDF, per germline (reference sequence). The V gene lost 1 base and the J gene lost 7 bases, with 11 bases spanning the gap. DNA for the CDR3: TGTGCCACCAGCAGAGGAGGAGGGAGGCAGCCCCAGCATTTT. It specifies CATSRGGGRQPQHF.

The chain's CDR3 is CASSLLAGHETQYF. Here the CDR3 DNA reads TGTGCCAGCAGCCTACTAGCGGGGCACGAGACCCAGTACTTC. The J gene is TRBJ2-5, the V gene TRBV7-2; 10 bases map to TRBD2. Germline lookup yields CDR1 SGHTA and CDR2 FQGNSA. The CDR3 is 14 amino acids. Trimming removed 5 bases from V and 5 bases from J; junction bases left unmatched: 5.

The chain has TRBV25-1 and TRBJ2-7; D remains ambiguous. V was clipped by 3 bases and J by 6 bases, with 6 bases between them. Germline CDR1 is MGHDK and CDR2 is SYGVNS. The CDR3 consists of 11 residues. CDR3 region: CASSDPPEQYF. CDR3 DNA: TGTGCCAGCAGTGATCCCCCCGAGCAGTACTTC.

V gene TRBV29-1 combines with J gene TRBJ1-4; 8 bases align to TRBD1. Trimming took 6 bases from V and 8 from J; bases not matched to a gene: 8. This CDR3 region has 13 residues. Germline assignment: CDR1 SQVTM and CDR2 ANQGSEA. The chain's CDR3 is CSVRTGREEKLFF. The CDR3 DNA sequence: TGCAGCGTGCGGACAGGGAGAGAAGAAAAACTGTTTTTT.